Each of the 29 T cell receptor beta chains below was sequenced from the same sample in a study of T cell responses to AZD1222 COVID-19 vaccine. Here immunoSEQ multiplex PCR was the method, and the copy in TCRdb shows in-frame clones only, minus some. The sample lists 150,000 to 200,000 clones, roughly 94% seen once, with about 4% in the top ten. The source material was peripheral blood, sampled on day 0 of MenACWY control vaccination. These receptors originate from an adult in good health.

This chain uses TRBV14 with TRBJ2-1, with TRBD1 matching over 10 bases. This CDR3 has 15 amino acids. Unmatched junction bases numbered 9, after V lost 6 bases and J lost 7 bases. The germline CDR1 and CDR2 sequences are SGHDN and FVKESK. CDR3 protein: CASSLTGGPGNEQFF. CDR3 nucleotide sequence: TGTGCCAGCAGTTTGACAGGGGGCCCGGGTAATGAGCAGTTCTTC.

The chain carries TRBV30 and TRBJ2-3; D is ambiguous. Germline CDR1 GTSNPN, CDR2 SVGIG (reference sequence). The CDR3 sequence is 12 residues long. The V gene lost 3 bases and the J gene lost 2 bases, with 6 bases spanning the gap. The DNA of the CDR3 is TGTGCCTGGAGGGAGTACACAGATACGCAGTATTTT. It yields the protein CAWREYTDTQYF.

The rearrangement links TRBV19 to TRBJ2-1, with TRBD1 matching 8 bases. Trimming at V came to 5 bases and at J to 10 bases, leaving 13 bases not matched to a gene. In germline, CDR1 is LNHDA, CDR2 SQIVND (reference sequence). The CDR3 loop spans 15 amino acids. The CDR3 coding sequence is TGTGCCAGTAGTTTGGGACAGGTCATACCCCGGGAGCAGTTCTTC. As protein: CASSLGQVIPREQFF.

The chain uses TRBV28 and TRBJ1-1; D gene unclear. Trimming stripped 3 bases from V and 2 bases from J, with 7 bases between. The germline V gene encodes CDR1 MDHEN and CDR2 SYDVKM. The CDR3 extends over 13 amino acids. The CDR3 is CASSFFRNTEAFF. The CDR3 DNA reads as TGTGCCAGCAGTTTTTTCCGAAACACTGAAGCTTTCTTT.

This rearrangement joins TRBV11-3 to TRBJ1-2; 9 positions match TRBD1. V shed 5 bases and J 5 bases; nucleotides not matched to a gene: 12. The CDR3 runs 16 residues. Germline assignment: CDR1 SGHNT and CDR2 YENEEA. The CDR3, as DNA: TGTGCCAGCAGCCAGTACCGGGACAGGGAAATGTATGGCTACACCTTC. As protein: CASSQYRDREMYGYTF.

In regard to this clone: Distinct nucleotide sequences in the sample also encode this CDR3. CDR3 loop: CASSPRGGGNTIYF. CDR3 coding DNA: TGTGCCAGCAGCCCCAGGGGAGGTGGAAACACCATATATTTT. The gene calls are TRBV7-9 and TRBJ1-3; weak D call: TRBD1 (6 bases). V was cut by 5 bases and J by 3 bases, with 11 bases left in between. This CDR3 has 14 amino acids. The germline V gene has CDR1 SEHNR and CDR2 FQNEAQ (reference sequence).

The V gene is TRBV2, the J gene TRBJ2-2, with D perhaps given as TRBD1 or TRBD2 (5 bases each). This CDR3 has 13 amino acids. Germline CDR1 SNHLY, CDR2 FYNNEI. V was pared by 7 bases and J by 5 bases, with 11 bases between. CDR3 DNA sequence: TGTGCCAGCAAGGGGCCGGGAACCGGGGAGCTGTTTTTT. It is translated as CASKGPGTGELFF.

CDR3 sequence (DNA): TGTGCCAGCAGTTCCCCCGCGGGGTCCTATGGCTACACCTTC. Its translation is CASSSPAGSYGYTF. The rearrangement joins TRBV28 to TRBJ1-2; D not certain. Germline V gene sequence: CDR1 MDHEN, CDR2 SYDVKM. V lost 4 bases and J lost 4, with 13 bases in between. CDR3 size: 14 residues.

The chain carries TRBV28 and TRBJ2-3; 9 bases match TRBD2. The CDR3 consists of 15 residues. The germline V gene encodes CDR1 MDHEN and CDR2 SYDVKM. V trimming: 6 bases; J trimming: 7 bases; junction bases outside the gene matches: 11. The CDR3 sequence: CASRGLAGGPNTQYF. DNA of the CDR3: TGTGCCAGCAGAGGTCTGGCGGGAGGGCCAAATACGCAGTATTTT.

The chain joins TRBV12-3 or TRBV12-4 to TRBJ2-7, with unresolved D. Deletions cut 8 bases from V and 6 bases from J, with 11 bases between. The CDR3 is 11 residues long. DNA of the CDR3: TGTGCCAGCGGTGAGTTTCTCGAGCAGTACTTC. Its protein product is CASGEFLEQYF.

The chain carries TRBV28 and TRBJ2-7; possibly TRBD1 for D (6 bases). Looked up from germline, CDR1 is MDHEN and CDR2 is SYDVKM. This CDR3 contains 15 residues. Between the trimmed V and J ends, which lost 5 bases and 5 bases, there was a span of 19 bases. CDR3 protein: CASSPRQASRDEQYF. The CDR3, as DNA: TGTGCCAGCAGTCCACGACAGGCCAGTAGGGACGAGCAGTACTTC.

The chain links TRBV24-1 to TRBJ2-7; D perhaps matches TRBD1 (6 bases). The germline V and J ends were trimmed by 3 bases and 2 bases, with 10 bases remaining between them. CDR3 size: 14 residues. Germline assignment: CDR1 KGHDR and CDR2 SFDVKD. In DNA, the CDR3 is TGTGCCACCAGTGATACCAACAGGGCCTACGAGCAGTACTTC. Amino acid sequence: CATSDTNRAYEQYF.

This clone was observed once. CDR3 loop: CASSSGTSGSLNTGELFF. The CDR3 DNA reads TGTGCCAGCAGCTCCGGGACTAGCGGGAGCTTGAACACCGGGGAGCTGTTTTTT. V usage is TRBV5-4 and J usage is TRBJ2-2, with 14 bases that match TRBD2. Germline trimming cut 3 bases from V and 1 base from J; bases unmatched to any gene: 5. The CDR3 consists of 18 residues. Germline CDR1 SGHNT, CDR2 YYREEE (reference sequence). Together with reference TRBV5-4 and TRBJ2-2, the CDR3 gives the full variable domain: ETGVTQSPTHLIKTRGQQVTLRCSSQSGHNTVSWYQQALGQGPQFIFQYYREEENGRGNFPPRFSGLQFPNYSSELNVNALELDDSALYLCASSSGTSGSLNTGELFFGEGSRLTVL.

The V and J genes are TRBV7-2 and TRBJ1-1; D gene unclear. The CDR3 has 13 amino acids. CDR1 and CDR2 (germline): SGHTA, FQGNSA. V was shortened by 2 bases and J by 1 base, with 5 bases between the two germline ends. CDR3 sequence: CASSLLENTEAFF. CDR3 nucleotides: TGTGCCAGCAGCTTACTAGAGAACACTGAAGCTTTCTTT.

This rearrangement joins TRBV11-2 to TRBJ1-1; unclear D gene. Trimming stripped 5 bases from V and 1 base from J, with 8 bases between. The CDR3 covers 13 residues. Germline CDR1 and CDR2: SGHAT and FQNNGV. For the CDR3, the DNA is TGTGCCAGCAGCCCCACACCGAACACTGAAGCTTTCTTT. Translated: CASSPTPNTEAFF.

The chain carries TRBV19 and TRBJ1-1; TRBD1 agrees at 8 bases. Germline CDR1 is LNHDA and CDR2 is SQIVND (reference sequence). V dropped 4 bases and J dropped 5; count of bases not matched to a gene: 6. This CDR3 is 14 amino acids long. The CDR3 bases are TGTGCCAGTAGTAGTACAGGGGGGTGGACTGAAGCTTTCTTT. Translated, it gives CASSSTGGWTEAFF. The variable domain in full, with the rest retrieved from reference TRBV19 and TRBJ1-1, is DGGITQSPKYLFRKEGQNVTLSCEQNLNHDAMYWYRQDPGQGLRLIYYSQIVNDFQKGDIAEGYSVSREKKESFPLTVTSAQKNPTAFYLCASSSTGGWTEAFFGQGTRLTVV.

This rearrangement joins TRBV24-1 to TRBJ2-3; D is uncertain. V was shortened by 1 base and J by 1 base, with 2 bases between the two germline ends. CDR1 and CDR2 from the germline V gene are KGHDR and SFDVKD. The length of the CDR3 is 13 residues. The CDR3 region is CATSDFGTDTQYF. The DNA of the CDR3 is TGTGCCACCAGTGATTTTGGCACAGATACGCAGTATTTT.

The J gene is TRBJ1-2, the V gene TRBV9, with 11 bases aligning to TRBD1. The germline gives CDR1 SGDLS, CDR2 YYNGEE. The CDR3 is 17 amino acids. Losses at the gene ends were 6 bases for V and 3 bases for J; bases not matched to a gene: 13. For the CDR3, the DNA is TGTGCCAGCAACATTCTTTGGGACAGGGGGTTAGACTATGGCTACACCTTC. Its protein is CASNILWDRGLDYGYTF.

Only one count was recorded for this clone. The CDR3, as DNA: TGTGCCACCAGTGATTTGGGGACAGCCCAAGAGACCCAGTACTTC. As protein: CATSDLGTAQETQYF. V gene TRBV24-1 combines with J gene TRBJ2-5, with TRBD1 matching over 7 bases. Germline V gene sequence: CDR1 KGHDR, CDR2 SFDVKD. The length of the CDR3 is 15 residues. Germline trimming cut 0 bases from V and 1 base from J; bases unmatched to any gene: 1.

V usage is TRBV7-9 and J usage is TRBJ1-3; tentatively, D is TRBD1 (5 bases). V was shortened by 1 base and J by 8 bases, with 12 bases between the two germline ends. The CDR3 is 14 residues long. Germline V lookup: CDR1 SEHNR, CDR2 FQNEAQ (reference sequence). This chain's CDR3 is CASSLVGPTDTIYF. CDR3 coding DNA: TGTGCCAGCAGCTTAGTGGGGCCGACGGACACCATATATTTT.

The rearrangement joins TRBV9 to TRBJ1-6; 7 bases are shared with TRBD1. V was clipped by 4 bases and J by 7 bases; unmatched bases: 14. The CDR3 contains 17 residues. Germline lookup yields CDR1 SGDLS and CDR2 YYNGEE. CDR3 DNA: TGTGCCAGCAGCACGACAGGGCAAGGTTCCCAAAATTCACCCCTCCACTTT. Translation gives CASSTTGQGSQNSPLHF.

In DNA, the CDR3 is TGCGCCAGCAGCCAATCACGGACAGGCAATCAGCCCCAGCATTTT. This encodes CASSQSRTGNQPQHF. The chain has TRBV4-3 and TRBJ1-5; D might be TRBD1 (6 bases). Germline CDR1 LGHNA, CDR2 YSLEER. The ends were cut back, 2 bases at V and 2 bases at J, with 10 bases in the middle. This CDR3 has 15 residues.

This clone was detected once. The V call is TRBV5-1, the J call TRBJ1-2; D is perhaps TRBD1 (5 bases). Germline V gene data show CDR1 as SGHRS and CDR2 as YFSETQ. This CDR3 has 14 amino acids. V lost 1 base to trimming and J lost 10 bases, with 17 bases between them. The CDR3 DNA reads as TGCGCCAGCAGCTTGACCCCACGGGGACCTCTCTACACCTTC. This encodes CASSLTPRGPLYTF.

The rearrangement joins TRBV7-9 to TRBJ2-3; D possibly corresponds to TRBD2 (5 bases). Trimming removed 3 bases from V and 6 bases from J, with 13 bases in between. CDR1 is SEHNR, CDR2 FQNEAQ, per germline (reference sequence). The CDR3 is 14 residues long. The CDR3 nucleotides are TGTGCCAGCAGCTTCGCCCCCGAGGGTGATACGCAGTATTTT. This encodes CASSFAPEGDTQYF.

The rearrangement links TRBV12-3 or TRBV12-4 to TRBJ1-5; D is unclear. The CDR3 consists of 13 residues. Trimming took off 3 bases at V and 5 bases at J, with 8 bases between the two ends. This chain's CDR3 is CASSLESDQPQHF. In nucleotides, the CDR3 is TGTGCCAGCAGTTTGGAATCGGATCAGCCCCAGCATTTT.

This clone was detected only a few times. This sample also contains other DNA sequences that code for the same CDR3. V gene TRBV3-1 (or the pseudogene TRBV3-2) combines with J gene TRBJ1-1; D is undetermined. This CDR3 has 14 amino acids. V was clipped by 1 base and J by 1 base, with 7 bases between them. Germline CDR1 and CDR2: LGHDT and YNNKEL (reference sequence). The CDR3 here is CASSQVSRNTEAFF. For the CDR3, the DNA is TGTGCCAGCAGCCAAGTTAGCAGGAACACTGAAGCTTTCTTT.

The chain couples TRBV19 to TRBJ2-7, with D perhaps given as TRBD1 or TRBD2 (6 bases each). The CDR3 totals 11 residues. Germline CDR1 and CDR2: LNHDA and SQIVND (reference sequence). Trimming took 5 bases from V and 9 from J, leaving 11 bases between them. The DNA of the CDR3 is TGTGCCAGTAGTTTAGGGGGGAGGCAGTACTTC. Its protein is CASSLGGRQYF.

This chain links TRBV7-2 with TRBJ1-4; D is ambiguous. Germline loops: CDR1 SGHTA, CDR2 FQGNSA. The germline V and J ends were trimmed by 5 bases and 7 bases, with 14 bases remaining between them. The CDR3 totals 14 residues. The CDR3: CASSQGMVGEKLFF. For the CDR3, the DNA is TGTGCCAGCAGCCAAGGGATGGTCGGTGAAAAACTGTTTTTT.

The chain carries TRBV19 and TRBJ1-4; TRBD1 aligns across 7 bases. Germline V gene data show CDR1 as LNHDA and CDR2 as SQIVND (reference sequence). The CDR3 covers 16 residues. V shed 6 bases, J shed 4 bases, and the junction held 11 bases outside the gene matches. The CDR3 DNA reads TGTGCCAGTAGAGTCGGAGGGGGCGGAGGTAATGAAAAACTGTTTTTT. This translates into CASRVGGGGGNEKLFF.